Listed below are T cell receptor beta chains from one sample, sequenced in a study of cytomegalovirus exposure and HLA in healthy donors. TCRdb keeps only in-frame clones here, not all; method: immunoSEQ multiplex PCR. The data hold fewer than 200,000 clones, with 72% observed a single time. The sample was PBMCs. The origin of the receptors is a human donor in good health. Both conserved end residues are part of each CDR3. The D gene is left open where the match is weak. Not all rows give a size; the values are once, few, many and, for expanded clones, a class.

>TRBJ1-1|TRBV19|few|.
CASSIPGGVGTEAFF
TGTGCCAGTAGTATCCCCGGGGGAGTGGGCACTGAAGCTTTCTTT
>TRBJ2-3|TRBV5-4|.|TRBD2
CASSWAGGLTDTQYF
TGTGCCAGCAGCTGGGCGGGGGGACTCACAGATACGCAGTATTTT
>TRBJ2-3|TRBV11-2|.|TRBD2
CASSLDPLSGVRDTQYF
TGTGCCAGCAGCTTAGACCCCCTTAGCGGGGTCCGAGATACGCAGTATTTT
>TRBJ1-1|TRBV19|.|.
CASSNTVNTEAFF
TGTGCCAGTAGTAACACAGTGAACACTGAAGCTTTCTTT
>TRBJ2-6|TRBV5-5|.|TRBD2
CASSPAGGGGANVLTF
TGTGCCAGCAGCCCTGCCGGGGGGGGTGGGGCCAACGTCCTGACTTTC
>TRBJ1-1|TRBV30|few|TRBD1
CAWSVQGATEAFF
TGTGCCTGGAGTGTACAGGGGGCAACTGAAGCTTTCTTT
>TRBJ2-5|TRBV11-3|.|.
CASSLGQTSEETQYF
TGTGCCAGCAGCTTAGGTCAGACTAGTGAAGAGACCCAGTACTTC
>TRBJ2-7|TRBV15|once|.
CATSRDLGLLSYEQYF
TGTGCCACCAGCAGAGATCTTGGGCTCCTCTCCTACGAGCAGTACTTC
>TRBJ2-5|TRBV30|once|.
CAWRQGGETQYF
TGTGCCTGGAGGCAGGGGGGAGAGACCCAGTACTTC
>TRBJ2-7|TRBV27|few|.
CASSFTGSYEQYF
TGTGCCAGCAGTTTCACAGGGTCCTACGAGCAGTACTTC
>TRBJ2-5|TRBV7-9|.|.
CASSAPGSQETQYF
TGTGCCAGCAGCGCGCCGGGTTCCCAAGAGACCCAGTACTTC
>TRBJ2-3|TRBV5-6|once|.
CASSLWGGTDTQYF
TGTGCCAGCAGTCTATGGGGGGGCACAGATACGCAGTATTTT
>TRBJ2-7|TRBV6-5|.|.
CASSYSPGIYEQYF
TGTGCCAGCAGTTACTCGCCGGGGATCTACGAGCAGTACTTC
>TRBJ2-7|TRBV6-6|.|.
CASSFTAATYEQYF
TGTGCCAGCAGTTTTACAGCTGCAACCTACGAGCAGTACTTC
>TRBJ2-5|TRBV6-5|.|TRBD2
CASSRTSLGGTQYF
TGTGCCAGCAGCCGGACTAGCCTTGGTGGGACCCAGTACTTC
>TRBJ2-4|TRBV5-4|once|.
CASSFRGGFKNIQYF
TGTGCCAGCAGCTTTAGGGGGGGGTTCAAAAACATTCAGTACTTC
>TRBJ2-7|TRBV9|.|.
CASSPGEGTFSPEQYF
TGTGCCAGCAGCCCTGGGGAAGGGACTTTCTCCCCCGAGCAGTACTTC
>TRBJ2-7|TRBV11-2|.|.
CASSQLDSLEQYF
TGTGCCAGCAGCCAACTAGACTCTCTCGAGCAGTACTTC
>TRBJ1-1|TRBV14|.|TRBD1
CASSQRTGGTEAFF
TGTGCCAGCAGCCAAAGGACAGGGGGCACTGAAGCTTTCTTT
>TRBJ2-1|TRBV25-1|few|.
CASSGGGREQFF
TGTGCCAGCAGTGGCGGGGGCAGGGAGCAGTTCTTC
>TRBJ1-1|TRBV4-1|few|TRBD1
CASRGQGAGTEAFF
TGCGCCAGCAGGGGACAGGGGGCCGGGACTGAAGCTTTCTTT
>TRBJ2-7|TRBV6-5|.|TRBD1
CASSHGQAEQYF
TGTGCCAGCAGCCACGGACAGGCAGAGCAGTACTTC
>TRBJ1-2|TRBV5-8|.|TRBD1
CASSWLAGTAHTNYGYTF
TGTGCCAGCAGCTGGCTAGCTGGGACAGCCCATACCAACTATGGCTACACCTTC
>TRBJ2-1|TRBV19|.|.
CASRAYNEQFF
TGTGCCAGTAGGGCTTACAATGAGCAGTTCTTC
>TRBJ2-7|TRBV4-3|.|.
CASSQALEGLTYEQYF
TGCGCCAGCAGCCAAGCCCTTGAAGGACTCACCTACGAGCAGTACTTC
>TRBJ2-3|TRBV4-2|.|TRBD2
CASSQELLAGGTDTQYF
TGTGCCAGCAGCCAAGAACTACTAGCGGGGGGAACAGATACGCAGTATTTT
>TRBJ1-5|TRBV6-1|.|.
CASRRPQHF
TGTGCCAGCAGGAGGCCCCAGCATTTT
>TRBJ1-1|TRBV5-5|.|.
CASSAGVTEPEAFF
TGTGCCAGCAGCGCCGGGGTCACCGAACCTGAAGCTTTCTTT